This T cell receptor beta chain was identified in a study of blood T cell repertoires in COVID-19. Looking at the study overall: Researchers got acute and convalescent COVID-19 samples from the United States, Italy and Spain.

Everyone who took part was roughly 18 to 100 years old, and they came from about 25 US areas. Participants reported their clinical history, and cohort assignment relied on those reports. Repertoires were generated with immunoSEQ multiplex PCR, while TCRdb's copy carries only in-frame clones and drops some. The sample holds roughly 160,000 clones, 70% to 85% seen once. The sequenced material came from PBMCs or T cells enriched from blood (not recorded which). This clonotype was obtained from a woman in her seventies in a cohort exposed to, infected with or recovered from COVID-19 (not recorded which).

The CDR3 DNA sequence: TGTGCCATCAGTGAGTCGATCCTAGCGGGAGGGCAGTTCTTC. Its translation is CAISESILAGGQFF. The J gene is TRBJ2-1, the V gene TRBV10-3; 11 nucleotides align to TRBD2. Losses at the gene ends were 0 bases for V and 12 bases for J; bases not matched to a gene: 4. The CDR3 is made up of 14 amino acids. Per the germline V gene, CDR1 is ENHRY and CDR2 is SYGVKD.